The 28 T cell receptor beta chains reported below all come from one sample, sequenced in a study of T cell responses to AZD1222 COVID-19 vaccine. Using immunoSEQ multiplex PCR, the repertoire was profiled, and TCRdb retains in-frame clones only, with some absent. Of 90,000 to 140,000 clones detected, approximately 90% appear once; the ten largest clones hold around a tenth. Material: peripheral blood, obtained on day 0 of AZD1222 vaccination. These TCRs come from an adult in good health.

J is TRBJ2-3 and V is TRBV7-3; no clear D. V lost 5 bases and J lost 2, with 11 bases in between. Germline V gene sequence: CDR1 SGHTA, CDR2 FQGTGA. This CDR3 region has 14 residues. CDR3 residues: CASSLTQITDTQYF. For the CDR3, the DNA is TGTGCCAGCAGCCTCACCCAAATCACAGATACGCAGTATTTT.

V is TRBV1 and J is TRBJ2-5; TRBD2, the D gene given by the table, was not confirmed from the DNA. TRBV1 is an annotated pseudogene. The CDR3 spans 12 residues. The CDR3 coding sequence is TGCACCAGCAGCCAAGGACTAGGGACCCAGTACTTC. Its translation: CTSSQGLGTQYF.

This clone appeared once. The chain joins TRBV25-1 to TRBJ1-5, with D hard to call. The CDR3 contains 11 residues. The V end was cut by 4 bases, the J end by 16 bases, with 14 bases between. Germline CDR1 MGHDK, CDR2 SYGVNS. Written as DNA, the CDR3 is TGTGCCAGCAGTGCTGGACCTGTCTTACATTTT. Amino acid sequence: CASSAGPVLHF. The variable domain in full, with the rest retrieved from reference TRBV25-1 and TRBJ1-5, is EADIYQTPRYLVIGTGKKITLECSQTMGHDKMYWYQQDPGMELHLIHYSYGVNSTEKGDLSSESTVSRIRTEHFPLTLESARPSHTSQYLCASSAGPVLHFGDGTRLSIL.

This clone was detected a few times. The chain combines TRBV5-1 with TRBJ2-2; TRBD1 matches at 7 bases. Trimming cost V 5 bases and J 3 bases; bases outside gene matches: 10. In germline, CDR1 is SGHRS, CDR2 YFSETQ. The length of the CDR3 is 16 residues. For the CDR3, the DNA is TGCGCCAGCAGATCCCCGGGACAGACCTACACCGGGGAGCTGTTTTTT. It is translated as CASRSPGQTYTGELFF.

As to this clone: One junction end does not reproduce the germline sequence, and a read error may be involved. This sequence joins TRBV10-3 and TRBJ1-2; D may be TRBD1 (5 bases). Germline V gene sequence: CDR1 ENHRY, CDR2 SYGVKD. The CDR3 spans 13 residues. CDR3 DNA sequence: TGTGCCACTCAGGGATTGGGGAACTCTGGCTACACCTTC. This translates into CATQGLGNSGYTF.

V gene TRBV20-1 combines with J gene TRBJ1-6; no reliable D call. The CDR3 has 11 amino acids. V was trimmed by 5 bases and J by 8 bases, leaving 7 bases between them. CDR1 is DFQATT, CDR2 SNEGSKA, per germline (reference sequence). For the CDR3, the DNA is TGCAGTGCTCCGAACGATTCACCCCTCCACTTT. Translating it yields CSAPNDSPLHF.

This clone came up a few times. This chain joins TRBV6-1 and TRBJ1-2, with 9 bases fitting TRBD1. The CDR3 is made up of 12 amino acids. V gave up 6 bases and J gave up 10 bases; unmatched junction bases: 6. CDR1 is MNHNS and CDR2 is SASEGT in the germline V gene. CDR3 nucleotide sequence: TGTGCCAGCAGGCCGGGACAGGGATCCTACACCTTC. Its protein is CASRPGQGSYTF.

The chain uses TRBV2 and TRBJ2-3, with 7 bases aligning to TRBD2. Germline V gene sequence: CDR1 SNHLY, CDR2 FYNNEI. This CDR3 is 13 amino acids long. V trimming: 4 bases; J trimming: 2 bases; junction bases outside the gene matches: 0. This chain's CDR3 is CASSGDYTDTQYF. CDR3 sequence (DNA): TGTGCCAGCAGTGGGGACTACACAGATACGCAGTATTTT.

CDR3 DNA: TGTGCCTGGAGTAGGACAGGGGGGACTGAAGCTTTCTTT. Encoded protein: CAWSRTGGTEAFF. The V call is TRBV30, the J call TRBJ1-1; 10 bases are shared with TRBD1. The J segment lost 5 bases and the V segment lost 2 bases, leaving 2 bases of the junction unmatched. This CDR3 is built from 13 residues. Germline loops: CDR1 GTSNPN, CDR2 SVGIG (reference sequence).

The CDR3 sequence is CSGAGNTGELFF. In nucleotides, the CDR3 is TGCAGCGGCGCCGGGAACACCGGGGAGCTGTTTTTT. The rearrangement links TRBV29-1 to TRBJ2-2; no clear D gene. Trimming left V 7 bases short and J 1 base short, with 7 bases between. Germline CDR1 SQVTM, CDR2 ANQGSEA. The CDR3 is made up of 12 amino acids.

The genes are TRBV23-1 and TRBJ2-7; D tentatively fits TRBD1 or TRBD2 (6 bases each). TRBV23-1 is noted as an ORF with a role that remains uncertain. Trimming took off 4 bases at V and 3 bases at J, with 16 bases between the two ends. There are 15 residues in the CDR3. CDR3 in amino acids: CASSPILGGGYEQYF. CDR3 nucleotides: TGCGCCAGCAGTCCAATCCTCGGGGGCGGCTACGAGCAGTACTTC.

This chain links TRBV18 with TRBJ2-7; tentative D call: TRBD2 (7 bases). V lost 6 bases, J lost 0 bases, and 15 bases lay in between. The length of the CDR3 is 15 residues. Germline CDR1 reads KGHSH; CDR2 reads LQKENI. CDR3 coding DNA: TGTGCCAGCTCCGCGGCGGGGGCCAGCTCCTACGAGCAGTACTTC. Amino acid sequence: CASSAAGASSYEQYF.

The rearrangement joins TRBV2 to TRBJ2-1, with TRBD2 identical over 7 bases. Germline V gene sequence: CDR1 SNHLY, CDR2 FYNNEI. The CDR3 spans 12 residues. V gave up 7 bases and J gave up 7 bases; unmatched junction bases: 4. CDR3: CASMAGANEQFF. The CDR3 DNA sequence: TGTGCCAGCATGGCGGGAGCAAATGAGCAGTTCTTC.

The chain links TRBV7-2 to TRBJ2-3, with D unclear. V gave up 1 base and J gave up 0 bases, with 5 bases separating them. Germline lookup yields CDR1 SGHTA and CDR2 FQGNSA. This CDR3 has 14 amino acids. As DNA, the CDR3 is TGTGCCAGCAGCTTAGAGGGCAGCACAGATACGCAGTATTTT. Translation gives CASSLEGSTDTQYF.

This sequence joins TRBV6-5 and TRBJ1-1; 9 nucleotides align to TRBD1. Per germline, CDR1 MNHEY and CDR2 SVGAGI. V lost 6 bases to trimming and J lost 4 bases; unmatched junction nucleotides: 6. CDR3 length: 14 residues. CDR3 amino acids: CASRDRGRGTEAFF. The CDR3 region has the DNA TGTGCCAGCAGGGACAGGGGAAGAGGCACTGAAGCTTTCTTT.

This sequence joins TRBV19 and TRBJ2-2; D gene uncertain. CDR1 and CDR2 from the germline V gene are LNHDA and SQIVND (reference sequence). The CDR3 extends over 13 amino acids. CDR3 amino acids: CGASIENTGELFF. Written as DNA, the CDR3 is TGTGGGGCCTCCATCGAAAACACCGGGGAGCTGTTTTTT.

For the CDR3, the DNA is TGTGCCAGCAGTTACTCGGGGGGACCGTCTGTGAACACTGAAGCTTTCTTT. This codes for CASSYSGGPSVNTEAFF. The chain is built from TRBV6-2 or TRBV6-3 and TRBJ1-1; D may be TRBD1 (5 bases). Trimming cost V 0 bases and J 0 bases, with 14 bases left between them. The germline CDR1 and CDR2 sequences are MNHEY and SVGEGT. There are 17 residues in the CDR3.

The V call is TRBV11-3, the J call TRBJ2-3, with 8 bases lining up with TRBD2. The junction had 19 bases not matched to a gene; V was cut back by 5 bases and J by 6 bases. CDR3 length equals 18 residues. Per the germline V gene, CDR1 is SGHNT and CDR2 is YENEEA. CDR3 sequence (DNA): TGTGCCAGCAGCAATAATAAGGCCCCGGGACTAGGGTTGGATACGCAGTATTTT. Translating it yields CASSNNKAPGLGLDTQYF.

The chain is built from TRBV7-2 and TRBJ2-7; TRBD1 might be the D (6 bases). Germline V gene sequence: CDR1 SGHTA, CDR2 FQGNSA. The CDR3 spans 13 residues. Trimming cost V 5 bases and J 6 bases, with 14 bases left between them. The CDR3 coding sequence is TGTGCCAGCAGCCCCAGGGGACCCCTCGAGCAGTACTTC. Translating gives CASSPRGPLEQYF.

The rearrangement links TRBV30 to TRBJ2-3; D not certain. Trimming took 5 bases from V and 0 from J, leaving 6 bases between them. This CDR3 has 12 amino acids. Germline CDR1 and CDR2: GTSNPN and SVGIG (reference sequence). The CDR3 loop reads CAWGLSTDTQYF. CDR3 sequence (DNA): TGTGCCTGGGGCCTCAGCACAGATACGCAGTATTTT.

This clone was detected only a few times. V and J are TRBV28 and TRBJ1-5; 7 bases fit TRBD1. There are 14 residues in the CDR3. Germline lookup yields CDR1 MDHEN and CDR2 SYDVKM. Trimming at V came to 6 bases and at J to 5 bases, leaving 7 bases not matched to a gene. The CDR3, as DNA: TGTGCCAGCAGACGGGACAGTGGGTATCAGCCCCAGCATTTT. Residues: CASRRDSGYQPQHF.

This clone appeared a few times. The CDR3 DNA sequence: TGTGCCAGCAGGCTAACCGGGACTAGCGGGAGTTACGAGCAGTACTTC. Its protein is CASRLTGTSGSYEQYF. V usage is TRBV28 and J usage is TRBJ2-7; TRBD2 matches at 14 bases. Germline V gives CDR1 MDHEN, CDR2 SYDVKM. After removal of 6 bases from V and 4 bases from J, the junction contained 8 bases not matched to a gene. The CDR3 sequence is 16 residues long.

The chain has TRBV6-5 and TRBJ2-1; possible D gene TRBD2, 5 bases. There are 13 residues in the CDR3. Looked up from germline, CDR1 is MNHEY and CDR2 is SVGAGI. V was clipped by 2 bases and J by 5 bases, with 7 bases between them. In DNA, the CDR3 is TGTGCCAGCAGTTACGGACTGGACAATGAGCAGTTCTTC. Translation gives CASSYGLDNEQFF.

The chain carries TRBV11-2 and TRBJ2-1, with TRBD1 matching over 7 bases. The length of the CDR3 is 15 residues. After removal of 5 bases from V and 3 bases from J, the junction contained 7 bases not matched to a gene. Germline lookup yields CDR1 SGHAT and CDR2 FQNNGV. For the CDR3, the DNA is TGTGCCAGCAGCGTGGGACAGCCTGTCTACAATGAGCAGTTCTTC. Translation gives CASSVGQPVYNEQFF.

The rearrangement joins TRBV6-5 to TRBJ1-5; D might be TRBD1 (5 bases). The CDR3 runs to 14 residues. V was cut by 5 bases and J by 9 bases, with 17 bases left in between. The germline V gene has CDR1 MNHEY and CDR2 SVGAGI. CDR3 sequence (DNA): TGTGCCAGCAGTCGGGGGACGGGGAGTTGGCCCCAGCATTTT. This translates into CASSRGTGSWPQHF.

This clone came up once. V and J are TRBV19 and TRBJ1-2; D gene uncertain. The CDR3 is 14 amino acids. V lost 6 bases, J lost 6 bases, and 17 bases lay in between. Germline assignment: CDR1 LNHDA and CDR2 SQIVND (reference sequence). CDR3 protein: CASSQTGQANGYTF. In DNA form, the CDR3 reads TGTGCCAGTAGCCAAACTGGGCAAGCAAATGGCTACACCTTC.

The chain joins TRBV18 to TRBJ1-5; no clear D. Per the germline V gene, CDR1 is KGHSH and CDR2 is LQKENI. The CDR3 is 15 amino acids. The V end was cut by 3 bases, the J end by 2 bases, with 11 bases between. DNA for the CDR3: TGTGCCAGCTCACCCGACTGGGGTGGCAATCAGCCCCAGCATTTT. This gives the protein CASSPDWGGNQPQHF.

The chain recombines TRBV20-1 with TRBJ1-3; D is unclear. From germline, CDR1 is DFQATT and CDR2 SNEGSKA (reference sequence). V lost 6 bases to trimming and J lost 9 bases, with 12 bases between them. The CDR3 is 11 amino acids. DNA for the CDR3: TGCAGTGCCGAGGCCCAAGGCACCATATATTTT. This gives the protein CSAEAQGTIYF.